This T cell receptor (beta chain) was retrieved from a study of neurological immune-mediated disorders. CDR1 KGHDR and CDR2 SFDVKD come from the germline V gene. The CDR3 consists of 16 residues. V was pared by 9 bases and J by 7 bases, with 17 bases of the junction left unmatched. The sample holds many counts of this clonotype. The method for making cDNA was 5'RACE, and it used 10-nucleotide random UMIs. TCRdb re-analysed the 5' RACE reads in MiXCR, keeping a single row per CDR3 protein. The table lists 66,000 or so distinct CDR3 sequences, 3.5% to 5.5% of them singletons. The receptor was isolated from a man younger than 45 with multiple sclerosis. The genes are TRBV24-1 and TRBJ2-1; 7 positions match TRBD2. Sequencing was carried out using PBMCs. CDR3 amino acids: CATAPTAGTERNEQFF. CDR3 bases: TGTGCCACCGCGCCCACAGCGGGGACGGAGAGAAATGAGCAGTTCTTC.